This T cell receptor beta chain was retrieved from a study of CD8+CD57+ T cells in acquired aplastic anemia. Study as a whole: The sorted CD4+ and CD8+ cells yielded an average about 3.5 ug of DNA.

The CDR3 totals 14 residues. CDR1 and CDR2 (germline): SGHRS, YFSETQ. V gave up 9 bases and J gave up 0 bases, with 15 bases separating them. Study results and limitations: Patients and healthy controls showed no significant CD8+ Simpson's diversity difference.

Patients who underwent sequencing had shown CD8+CD57+ cell expansion by flow cytometry. When blood sampling took place, the patients had received no therapy. Concerning this clonotype: Its matching antigen is unknown.

Genomic DNA acted as the template from which TCR beta VDJ combination and CDR3 sequence profiling were carried out. In TCRdb, the reads were re-called with MiXCR into one record per CDR3 protein. The sample has about 180,000 distinct CDR3 sequences; around 50% are singletons. The chain uses TRBV5-1 and TRBJ2-5; tentatively, D is TRBD2 (5 bases). Material for sequencing was sorted CD4+, CD8+, or CD8+CD57+ T cells (not recorded which) from PBMCs. This receptor was taken from a human donor with aplastic anemia. The CDR3 loop is CATGTGSYQETQYF. The CDR3 coding sequence is TGCGCCACAGGTACGGGGTCGTACCAAGAGACCCAGTACTTC. Drawing the rest from reference TRBV5-1 and TRBJ2-5, the complete variable domain is KAGVTQTPRYLIKTRGQQVTLSCSPISGHRSVSWYQQTPGQGLQFLFEYFSETQRNKGNFPGRFSGRQFSNSRSEMNVSTLELGDSALYLCATGTGSYQETQYFGPGTRLLVL.